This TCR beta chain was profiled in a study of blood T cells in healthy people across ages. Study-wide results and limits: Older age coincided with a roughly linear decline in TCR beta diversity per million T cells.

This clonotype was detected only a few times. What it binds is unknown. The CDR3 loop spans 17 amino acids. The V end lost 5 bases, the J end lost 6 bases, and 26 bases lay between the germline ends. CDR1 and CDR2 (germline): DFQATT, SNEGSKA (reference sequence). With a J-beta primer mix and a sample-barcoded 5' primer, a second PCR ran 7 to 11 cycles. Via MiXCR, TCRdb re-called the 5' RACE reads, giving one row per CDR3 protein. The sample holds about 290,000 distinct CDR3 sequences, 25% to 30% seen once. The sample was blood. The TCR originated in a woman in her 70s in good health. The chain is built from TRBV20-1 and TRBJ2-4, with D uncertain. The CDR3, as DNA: TGCAGTGCTCGAGGTAGTCCTTCAGTCCTTCCCGGAAACATTCAGTACTTC. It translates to CSARGSPSVLPGNIQYF.